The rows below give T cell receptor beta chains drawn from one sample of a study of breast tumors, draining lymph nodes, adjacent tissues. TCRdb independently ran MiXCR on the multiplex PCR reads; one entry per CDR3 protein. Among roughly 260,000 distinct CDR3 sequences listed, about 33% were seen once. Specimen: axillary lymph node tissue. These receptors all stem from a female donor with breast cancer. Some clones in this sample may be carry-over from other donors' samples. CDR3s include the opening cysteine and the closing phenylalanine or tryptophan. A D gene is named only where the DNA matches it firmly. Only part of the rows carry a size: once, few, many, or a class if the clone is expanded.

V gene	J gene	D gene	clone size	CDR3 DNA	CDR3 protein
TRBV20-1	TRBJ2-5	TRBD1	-	TGCGGTGCCAAGACAGGGGACCAAGGGACCCAGTACTTC	CGAKTGDQGTQYF
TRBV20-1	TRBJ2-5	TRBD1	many	TGCAGTGCTACGCCCTGGACAGGGGGAAGAGAAGAGACCCAGTACTTC	CSATPWTGGREETQYF
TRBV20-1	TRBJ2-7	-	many	TGCAGTGCTAGACTTCGGGACTCCTACGAGCAGTACTTC	CSARLRDSYEQYF
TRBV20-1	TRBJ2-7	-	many	TGCAGTGCTAGAGGTACAGGGCGACGCCACGAGCAGTACTTC	CSARGTGRRHEQYF
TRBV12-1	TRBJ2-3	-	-	TGTGCCAGCAGCTTTAGCGGACCCCAGGGTACGCAGTATTTT	CASSFSGPQGTQYF
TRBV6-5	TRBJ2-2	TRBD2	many	TGTGCCAGCAGTTACGGACTAGGGAGCGGGGAGCTGTTTTTT	CASSYGLGSGELFF
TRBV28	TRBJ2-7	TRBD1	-	TGTGCCAGCAGTCCCCTGGGGACAGGGTCCTACGAGCAGTACTTC	CASSPLGTGSYEQYF
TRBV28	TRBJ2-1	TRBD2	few	TGTGCCAGCAGTTTATCCCGCGGGAGTGAGTTCTTC	CASSLSRGSEFF
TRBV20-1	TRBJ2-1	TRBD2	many	TGCAGTGCTAGAGGACTAGCGGGAGAGAATGAGCAGTTCTTC	CSARGLAGENEQFF
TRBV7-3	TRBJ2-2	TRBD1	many	TGTGCCAGCAGCTTGGACAGGGGGCAGGGGGAGCTGTTTTTT	CASSLDRGQGELFF
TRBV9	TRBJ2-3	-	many	TGTGCCAGCAGCGTAATGGAGGGAAGAGGAGATACGCAGTATTTT	CASSVMEGRGDTQYF
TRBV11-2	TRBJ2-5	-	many	TGTGCCAGCAGCTTAGTCCAGGGGCAAGAGACCCAGTACTTC	CASSLVQGQETQYF
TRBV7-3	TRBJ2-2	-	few	TGTGCCAGCAGCCCCCAAATTTTGGCCAACATCGCGAACCCCGGGGAGCTGTTTTTT	CASSPQILANIANPGELFF
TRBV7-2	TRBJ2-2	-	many	TGTGCCAGCAGCTCCCCCGCCCGACATGCCGGGGAGCTGTTTTTT	CASSSPARHAGELFF
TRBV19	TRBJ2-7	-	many	TGTGCCAGTAAGGGCCAGGTCAGCTCCTACGAGCAGTACTTC	CASKGQVSSYEQYF